What follows describes a single TCR beta chain. Per germline, CDR1 MNHEY and CDR2 SVGAGI. The CDR3 length is 13 residues. V lost 2 bases and J lost 3, with 5 bases in between. This entry comes from a study of blood T cell repertoires in COVID-19. Overall study context: The analysed material was cDNA or gDNA that came from T cells, B-cell-depleted T cells, or PBMCs.

Clones were sequenced by immunoSEQ multiplex PCR, and TCRdb holds only the in-frame ones, with some missing. The sample consists of 44,000 or so clones, roughly nine tenths of them appearing once. The chain combines TRBV6-5 with TRBJ1-5; weak D call: TRBD1 (5 bases). Input material: peripheral blood. This sequence originates from a human donor in a cohort sampled during active COVID-19. The CDR3 bases are TGTGCCAGCAGTTACGGGGCCAATCAGCCCCAGCATTTT. Amino acids: CASSYGANQPQHF.